These 4 T cell receptor beta chains originate from one sample sequenced in a study of T cells in Graves' hyperthyroidism and ophthalmopathy. RNA transcripts were the template for amplifying TCR beta CDR3 regions. First-round RT-PCR of the TCR CDR3 relied on the HTBI primer set. TCRdb independently ran MiXCR on the multiplex PCR reads; one entry per CDR3 protein. The data hold more than 300,000 distinct CDR3 sequences, with about 18% observed a single time. Sample: blood. These receptors all stem from a woman aged 25 to 39 with Graves' hyperthyroidism that later progressed to Graves' ophthalmopathy.

The sample holds a few counts of this clonotype. The V call is TRBV5-4, the J call TRBJ2-3, with TRBD2 matching 7 bases. V dropped 5 bases and J dropped 4; count of bases not matched to a gene: 7. Germline assignment: CDR1 SGHNT and CDR2 YYREEE (reference sequence). This CDR3 contains 14 residues. DNA of the CDR3: TGTGCCAGCAGGCTAGCGGAAAGCCCAGATACGCAGTATTTT. Translated: CASRLAESPDTQYF.

The chain combines TRBV9 with TRBJ2-5; a possible D gene is TRBD1 (5 bases). The CDR3 has 14 amino acids. The germline V and J ends were trimmed by 0 bases and 4 bases, with 10 bases remaining between them. CDR1 is SGDLS, CDR2 YYNGEE, per germline. CDR3 DNA: TGTGCCAGCAGCGTAGACGGAAGGGGAGAGACCCAGTACTTC. This gives the protein CASSVDGRGETQYF.

The table lists this clonotype with a few counts. The rearrangement uses TRBV11-1 and TRBJ2-3; 7 nucleotides align to TRBD2. V was pared by 1 base and J by 8 bases, with 15 bases of the junction left unmatched. The length of the CDR3 is 17 residues. Looked up from germline, CDR1 is SGHAT and CDR2 is FQDESV (reference sequence). CDR3 sequence: CASSLEASGYPGGTQYF. The CDR3 DNA reads TGTGCCAGCAGCTTAGAGGCTAGCGGTTACCCCGGGGGTACGCAGTATTTT.

This clonotype was counted ten times or more. The chain recombines TRBV30 with TRBJ1-1; TRBD1 might be the D (6 bases). Trimming took 0 bases from V and 6 from J, leaving 11 bases between them. Per germline, CDR1 GTSNPN and CDR2 SVGIG (reference sequence). The CDR3 spans 13 residues. The CDR3: CAWSVRGPPEAFF. As DNA, the CDR3 is TGTGCCTGGAGTGTCAGGGGTCCGCCTGAAGCTTTCTTT.